These 11 T cell receptor beta chains were sequenced from one sample in a study of blood T cell repertoires in COVID-19. Clones were sequenced by immunoSEQ multiplex PCR, and TCRdb holds only the in-frame ones, with some missing. There are fewer than 40,000 clones in the sample; approximately 91% occur only once, and around 5.7% lies in the top ten. Sequenced input: peripheral blood. The receptor set was obtained from a human donor in a cohort sampled during active COVID-19.

The genes are TRBV15 and TRBJ2-7; 8 bases match TRBD1. V trimming: 3 bases; J trimming: 2 bases; junction bases outside the gene matches: 6. This CDR3 comprises 15 residues. Germline CDR1 is LNHNV and CDR2 is YYDKDF (reference sequence). CDR3 in amino acids: CATSRGWDRTYEQYF. CDR3 sequence (DNA): TGTGCCACCAGCAGGGGCTGGGACAGGACCTACGAGCAGTACTTC.

The chain combines TRBV10-2 with TRBJ2-1; 7 bases line up with TRBD1. Germline lookup yields CDR1 WSHSY and CDR2 SAAADI. J was trimmed by 3 bases and V by 6 bases; bases with no gene match: 5. This CDR3 has 14 residues. The CDR3 loop is CASSFRDSYNEQFF. The CDR3 DNA follows: TGCGCCAGCAGCTTTCGGGACAGCTACAATGAGCAGTTCTTC.

The V call is TRBV19, the J call TRBJ2-6, with 9 bases aligning to TRBD1. This CDR3 spans 19 amino acids. V lost 2 bases, J lost 0 bases, and 8 bases stayed unmatched. Germline assignment: CDR1 LNHDA and CDR2 SQIVND (reference sequence). CDR3 in DNA: TGTGCCAGTAGTATAAGGGGGACAGGGCGGTTCTCTGGGGCCAACGTCCTGACTTTC. The encoded protein is CASSIRGTGRFSGANVLTF.

The chain uses TRBV30 and TRBJ1-4, with D possibly being TRBD1 (6 bases). Germline CDR1 and CDR2: GTSNPN and SVGIG (reference sequence). V lost 4 bases and J lost 8, with 17 bases in between. This CDR3 comprises 14 residues. The CDR3 DNA reads as TGTGCCTGGAAAACGAGGGGGATCTCAGAAAAACTGTTTTTT. It is translated as CAWKTRGISEKLFF.

The rearrangement uses TRBV18 and TRBJ2-7, with 7 positions matching TRBD1. Per germline, CDR1 KGHSH and CDR2 LQKENI. V lost 1 base and J lost 3; bases outside the gene matches: 6. This CDR3 comprises 15 residues. The CDR3, as DNA: TGTGCCAGCTCACCACGGCAGGGGGAAATCTACGAGCAGTACTTC. It specifies CASSPRQGEIYEQYF.

The genes are TRBV7-9 and TRBJ2-1; no clear D gene. The CDR3 extends over 10 amino acids. Trimming stripped 8 bases from V and 7 bases from J, with 6 bases between. Germline CDR1 is SEHNR and CDR2 is FQNEAQ (reference sequence). CDR3 loop: CASSTNEQFF. The CDR3 DNA reads as TGTGCCAGCTCGACAAATGAGCAGTTCTTC.

This clone was counted a single time. This chain connects TRBV7-2 to TRBJ1-2, with D hard to call. CDR3 size: 14 residues. Germline CDR1 is SGHTA and CDR2 is FQGNSA. V was cut by 0 bases and J by 6 bases, with 11 bases left in between. The CDR3 DNA follows: TGTGCCAGCAGCTTAGCGCCGGAAAGCGATGGCTACACCTTC. This sequence encodes CASSLAPESDGYTF.

The V and J genes are TRBV5-1 and TRBJ1-4; D might be TRBD1 (6 bases). Germline assignment: CDR1 SGHRS and CDR2 YFSETQ. There are 14 residues in the CDR3. Between the trimmed V and J ends, which lost 1 base and 5 bases, there was a span of 9 bases. CDR3 amino acids: CASSLSGVNEKLFF. CDR3 sequence (DNA): TGCGCCAGCAGCTTGTCAGGGGTGAATGAAAAACTGTTTTTT.

The chain links TRBV11-3 to TRBJ2-5; 9 bases are shared with TRBD1. Losses at the gene ends were 0 bases for V and 5 bases for J; bases not matched to a gene: 4. CDR3 length: 15 amino acids. Germline V lookup: CDR1 SGHNT, CDR2 YENEEA. The CDR3 bases are TGTGCCAGCAGCTTAGAGGGACAGGGAGGGGAGACCCAGTACTTC. This translates into CASSLEGQGGETQYF.

In its sample, this clone was seen once. The V gene is TRBV20-1, the J gene TRBJ2-7; possibly TRBD1 for D (5 bases). The ends were cut back, 3 bases at V and 5 bases at J, with 14 bases in the middle. Germline V gene data show CDR1 as DFQATT and CDR2 as SNEGSKA (reference sequence). The CDR3 is 13 amino acids. The CDR3 is CSASVGPSNEQYF. The CDR3 DNA is TGCAGTGCTAGTGTGGGGCCGTCCAACGAGCAGTACTTC.

The J gene is TRBJ2-1, the V gene TRBV5-1; 10 nucleotides agree with TRBD1. Looked up from germline, CDR1 is SGHRS and CDR2 is YFSETQ. There are 15 residues in the CDR3. The J segment lost 6 bases and the V segment lost 3 bases, leaving 6 bases of the junction unmatched. The CDR3 DNA reads as TGCGCCAGCAGCTGGAACCGGGACAGGGGCAATGAGCAGTTCTTC. This sequence encodes CASSWNRDRGNEQFF.